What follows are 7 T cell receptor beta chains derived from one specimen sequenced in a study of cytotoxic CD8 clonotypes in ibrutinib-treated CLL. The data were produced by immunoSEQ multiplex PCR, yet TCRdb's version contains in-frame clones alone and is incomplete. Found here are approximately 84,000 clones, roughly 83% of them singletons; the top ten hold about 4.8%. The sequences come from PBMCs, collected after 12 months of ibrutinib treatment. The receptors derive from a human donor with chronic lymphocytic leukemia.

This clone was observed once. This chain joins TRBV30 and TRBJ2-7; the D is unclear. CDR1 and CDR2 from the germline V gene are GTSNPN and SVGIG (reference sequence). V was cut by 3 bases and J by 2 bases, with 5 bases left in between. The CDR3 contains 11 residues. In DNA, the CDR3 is TGTGCCTGGAGCACCGCCTACGAGCAGTACTTC. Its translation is CAWSTAYEQYF. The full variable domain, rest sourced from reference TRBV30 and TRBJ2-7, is SQTIHQWPATLVQPVGSPLSLECTVEGTSNPNLYWYRQAAGRGLQLLFYSVGIGQISSEVPQNLSASRPQDRQFILSSKKLLLSDSGFYLCAWSTAYEQYFGPGTRLTVT.

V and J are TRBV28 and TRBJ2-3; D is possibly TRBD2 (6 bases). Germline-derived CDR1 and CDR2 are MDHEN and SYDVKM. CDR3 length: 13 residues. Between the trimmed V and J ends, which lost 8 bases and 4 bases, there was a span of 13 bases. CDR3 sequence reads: CASRAGFADTQYF. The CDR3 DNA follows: TGTGCCAGCCGGGCGGGGTTCGCAGATACGCAGTATTTT.

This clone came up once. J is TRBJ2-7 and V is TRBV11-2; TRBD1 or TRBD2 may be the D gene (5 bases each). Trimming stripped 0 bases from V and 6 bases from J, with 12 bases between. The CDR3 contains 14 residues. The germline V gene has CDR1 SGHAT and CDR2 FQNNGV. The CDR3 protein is CASSLDPGGGEQYF. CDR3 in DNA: TGTGCCAGCAGCTTAGACCCTGGTGGGGGCGAGCAGTACTTC.

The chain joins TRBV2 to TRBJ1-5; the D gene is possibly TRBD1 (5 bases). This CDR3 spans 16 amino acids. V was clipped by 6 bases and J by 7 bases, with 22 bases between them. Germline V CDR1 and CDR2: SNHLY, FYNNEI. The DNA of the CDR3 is TGTGCCAGCAGACCCCAGGGTCGGTATGGGCAACAGCCCCAGCATTTT. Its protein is CASRPQGRYGQQPQHF.

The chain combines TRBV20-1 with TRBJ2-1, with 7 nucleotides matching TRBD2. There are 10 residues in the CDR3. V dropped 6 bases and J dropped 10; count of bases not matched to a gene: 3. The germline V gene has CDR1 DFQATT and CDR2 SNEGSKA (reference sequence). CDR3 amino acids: CSAPRGEQFF. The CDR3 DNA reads TGCAGTGCCCCGCGGGGGGAGCAGTTCTTC.

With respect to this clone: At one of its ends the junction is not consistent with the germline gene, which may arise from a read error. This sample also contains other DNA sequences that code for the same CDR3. The CDR3 DNA sequence: TGTGCCAGCAGCCTGGAGCGGAGCTCCTACAATGAGCAATTCTTC. Its protein is CASSLERSSYNEQFF. The rearrangement joins TRBV11-2 to TRBJ2-1, with D possibly being TRBD2 (5 bases). The CDR3 runs 15 residues. Germline V gene lookup returns CDR1 SGHAT and CDR2 FQNNGV.

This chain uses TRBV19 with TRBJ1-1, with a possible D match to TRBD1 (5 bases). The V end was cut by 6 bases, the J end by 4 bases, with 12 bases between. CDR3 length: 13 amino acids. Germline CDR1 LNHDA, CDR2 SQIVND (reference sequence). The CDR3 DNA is TGTGCCAGTAGAGTCCCGGGGGGCACTGAAGCTTTCTTT. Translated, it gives CASRVPGGTEAFF.